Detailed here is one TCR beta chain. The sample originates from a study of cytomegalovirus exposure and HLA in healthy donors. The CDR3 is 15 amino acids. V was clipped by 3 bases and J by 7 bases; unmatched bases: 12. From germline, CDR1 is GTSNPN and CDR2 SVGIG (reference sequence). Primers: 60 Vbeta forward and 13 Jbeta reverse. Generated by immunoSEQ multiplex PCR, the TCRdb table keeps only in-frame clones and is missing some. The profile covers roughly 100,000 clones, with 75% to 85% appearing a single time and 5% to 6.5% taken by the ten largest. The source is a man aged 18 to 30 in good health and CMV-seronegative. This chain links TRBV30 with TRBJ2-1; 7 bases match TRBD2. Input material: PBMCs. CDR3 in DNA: TGTGCCTGGAGCTGGGGAGGGCCGGATAGAAATGAGCAGTTCTTC. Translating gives CAWSWGGPDRNEQFF.